These 30 T cell receptor beta chains originate from one sample sequenced in a study of naive and memory T cell subsets. Their specific antigens are unknown. Study results and caveats: Especially in CD8 cells, naive repertoires contained a few larger clonotypes, possibly CD45RA-re-expressing memory cells.

The beta constant-region primer was an equimolar mix of two oligonucleotides covering TRBC1 and TRBC2. The ligated cDNA underwent four PCR rounds using SP2 and nested alpha and beta constant-region primers. TCRdb independently ran MiXCR on the UMI-ligation and nested PCR reads; one entry per CDR3 protein. The profile shows about 150,000 distinct CDR3 sequences, over 20% of them singletons. Sequencing was done on a sample of naive CD4+ T cells from blood. These receptors originate from a human donor in good health.

This clonotype was observed a single time. This may stem from a read error, because a much larger clone lies one nucleotide away. V gene TRBV18 combines with J gene TRBJ2-7; weak D call: TRBD2 (5 bases). The CDR3 is made up of 15 amino acids. Germline CDR1 KGHSH, CDR2 LQKENI. The CDR3 nucleotides are TGTGGCAGCTCATCCTCCAGCGGACTCGGGGTCGAGCAGTACTTC. Translated: CGSSSSSGLGVEQYF.

The gene calls are TRBV9 and TRBJ2-1; D is uncertain. Germline CDR1 is SGDLS and CDR2 is YYNGEE. This CDR3 is 13 amino acids long. V was cut by 2 bases and J by 4 bases, with 7 bases left in between. CDR3 amino acids: CASSVRLYNEQFF. CDR3 bases: TGTGCCAGCAGCGTGAGGCTGTACAATGAGCAGTTCTTC.

The V gene is TRBV20-1, the J gene TRBJ2-1, with 7 bases aligning to TRBD2. Germline CDR1 and CDR2: DFQATT and SNEGSKA (reference sequence). J was trimmed by 0 bases and V by 2 bases; bases with no gene match: 13. The CDR3 spans 18 residues. CDR3 sequence reads: CSARNLESSGSSYNEQFF. The CDR3, as DNA: TGCAGTGCTAGAAACCTGGAATCTAGCGGAAGCTCCTACAATGAGCAGTTCTTC.

This clonotype was picked up a small number of times. The rearrangement uses TRBV7-7 and TRBJ2-2; no firm D call. Trimming shortened V by 1 base and J by 4 bases, and 7 bases separated the two germline ends. The CDR3 consists of 14 residues. Looked up from germline, CDR1 is SSHAT and CDR2 is FNYEAQ (reference sequence). CDR3 protein: CASSLVPGTGELFF. The CDR3, as DNA: TGTGCCAGCAGCTTAGTTCCAGGCACCGGGGAGCTGTTTTTT.

This chain joins TRBV20-1 and TRBJ2-6, with 7 bases identical to TRBD1. Trimming at V came to 5 bases and at J to 4 bases, leaving 17 bases not matched to a gene. The CDR3 has 18 residues. Germline V gene data show CDR1 as DFQATT and CDR2 as SNEGSKA (reference sequence). The CDR3 here is CSASPPPGQRRGANVLTF. The CDR3 coding sequence is TGCAGTGCTTCTCCACCCCCGGGACAGAGAAGGGGGGCCAACGTCCTGACTTTC.

The chain couples TRBV28 to TRBJ2-1; no clear D. CDR1 and CDR2 from the germline V gene are MDHEN and SYDVKM. The CDR3 is made up of 15 amino acids. With 2 bases removed from V and 6 bases from J, the gap between germline ends came to 14 bases. CDR3 DNA: TGTGCCAGCAGTTTAGTTGCCCCCTCGCCCAATGAGCAGTTCTTC. This codes for CASSLVAPSPNEQFF.

The rearrangement uses TRBV7-2 and TRBJ2-7; D is possibly TRBD2 (5 bases). This CDR3 is 12 amino acids long. V was shortened by 4 bases and J by 2 bases, with 6 bases between the two germline ends. Per germline, CDR1 SGHTA and CDR2 FQGNSA. Written as DNA, the CDR3 is TGTGCCAGCAGCTCAGCGGCCTACGAGCAGTACTTC. Amino acid sequence: CASSSAAYEQYF.

This clonotype was picked up many times. V usage is TRBV10-3 and J usage is TRBJ1-5; D ambiguous. The CDR3 spans 12 residues. CDR1 and CDR2 from the germline V gene are ENHRY and SYGVKD. Trimming took 6 bases from V and 6 from J, leaving 9 bases between them. CDR3 sequence: CAISALGQPQHF. The CDR3 DNA is TGTGCCATCAGCGCCTTGGGTCAGCCCCAGCATTTT.

Ten or more counts support this clonotype. The chain employs TRBV12-3 or TRBV12-4 and TRBJ1-1; D is unclear. CDR3 length: 13 residues. V was shortened by 7 bases and J by 1 base, with 10 bases between the two germline ends. CDR3 residues: CASIVGGNTEAFF. The CDR3 coding sequence is TGTGCCAGCATCGTCGGAGGGAACACTGAAGCTTTCTTT.

This clonotype has a count of ten or more. This CDR3 is CASSYTGVGQETQYF. CDR3 in DNA: TGTGCCAGCAGTTACACAGGGGTAGGGCAAGAGACCCAGTACTTC. This chain links TRBV6-6 with TRBJ2-5; 7 bases fit TRBD1. The J segment lost 2 bases and the V segment lost 2 bases, leaving 5 bases of the junction unmatched. The germline V gene has CDR1 MNHNY and CDR2 SVGAGI (reference sequence). The CDR3 has 15 residues.

V and J are TRBV5-1 and TRBJ2-5, with D perhaps matching TRBD2 (5 bases). Per germline, CDR1 SGHRS and CDR2 YFSETQ. The length of the CDR3 is 15 residues. Trimming cost V 0 bases and J 0 bases, with 9 bases left between them. The CDR3, as DNA: TGCGCCAGCAGCTTGGCCGGGGAGTACCAAGAGACCCAGTACTTC. Translating it yields CASSLAGEYQETQYF.

The genes are TRBV28 and TRBJ2-4; 7 bases align to TRBD1. The CDR3 extends over 14 amino acids. Germline V gives CDR1 MDHEN, CDR2 SYDVKM. V lost 5 bases and J lost 8; bases outside the gene matches: 9. This chain's CDR3 is CASSPGTVRDIQYF. The DNA for the CDR3 is TGTGCCAGCAGTCCCGGGACAGTCAGGGACATTCAGTACTTC.

This chain joins TRBV2 and TRBJ1-4, with TRBD1 identical over 11 bases. CDR1 and CDR2 from the germline V gene are SNHLY and FYNNEI. With V trimmed by 6 bases and J by 7 bases, 7 bases remained unmatched. The CDR3 loop spans 15 amino acids. In DNA, the CDR3 is TGTGCCAGCAGAATGGACAGGGGGCAGACTGAAAAACTGTTTTTT. It codes for CASRMDRGQTEKLFF.

There are a few counts of this clonotype. This chain links TRBV30 with TRBJ2-7; 8 nucleotides line up with TRBD1. The CDR3 runs to 15 residues. V trimming: 3 bases; J trimming: 3 bases; junction bases outside the gene matches: 10. Germline lookup yields CDR1 GTSNPN and CDR2 SVGIG (reference sequence). DNA for the CDR3: TGTGCCTGGAGCGCAGGGGGCGTGGGAGGCTACGAGCAGTACTTC. It encodes CAWSAGGVGGYEQYF. Full variable domain (missing parts from reference TRBV30 and TRBJ2-7): SQTIHQWPATLVQPVGSPLSLECTVEGTSNPNLYWYRQAAGRGLQLLFYSVGIGQISSEVPQNLSASRPQDRQFILSSKKLLLSDSGFYLCAWSAGGVGGYEQYFGPGTRLTVT.

The chain has TRBV27 and TRBJ2-2; D is unclear. The ends were cut back, 0 bases at V and 6 bases at J, with 8 bases in the middle. The CDR3 is made up of 14 amino acids. In germline, CDR1 is MNHEY, CDR2 SMNVEV (reference sequence). The CDR3 spells CASSLSRKSGELFF. CDR3 nucleotide sequence: TGTGCCAGCAGTTTATCGCGGAAGTCCGGGGAGCTGTTTTTT.

The rearrangement joins TRBV7-8 to TRBJ1-5, with D uncertain. The germline V gene encodes CDR1 SGHVS and CDR2 FQNEAQ. The CDR3 extends over 14 amino acids. V was cut by 3 bases and J by 6 bases, with 12 bases left in between. The chain's CDR3 is CASSFYQSAQPQHF. CDR3 bases: TGTGCCAGCAGCTTTTATCAGAGTGCTCAGCCCCAGCATTTT.

The chain uses TRBV12-3 or TRBV12-4 and TRBJ1-2; no definite D call. Trimming removed 5 bases at V and 8 bases at J, with 9 bases between. CDR3 length: 11 amino acids. CDR3 nucleotides: TGTGCCAGCAGTCTTTTCGGAGGCTACACCTTC. This encodes CASSLFGGYTF.

This clonotype appeared a few times. Here the CDR3 DNA reads TGCAGCGTCGCCCGGGACTACCACTACGAGCAGTACTTC. Translated, it gives CSVARDYHYEQYF. The rearrangement uses TRBV29-1 and TRBJ2-7; 7 bases agree with TRBD2. The CDR3 runs to 13 residues. Germline CDR1 and CDR2: SQVTM and ANQGSEA. V shed 6 bases and J 3 bases; nucleotides not matched to a gene: 8.

At least ten counts were recorded for this clonotype. This chain joins TRBV12-3 or TRBV12-4 and TRBJ2-7; TRBD2 is a possible D gene (5 bases). The CDR3 loop spans 13 amino acids. V was clipped by 6 bases and J by 6 bases, with 15 bases between them. CDR3 sequence (DNA): TGTGCCAGCAGCTCACGGGGTACCGGCGAGCAGTACTTC. It codes for CASSSRGTGEQYF.

The table lists this clonotype with a few counts. The gene calls are TRBV6-2 or TRBV6-3 and TRBJ1-3; unclear D gene. Looked up from germline, CDR1 is MNHEY and CDR2 is SVGEGT. The CDR3 has 12 amino acids. V was pared by 7 bases and J by 0 bases, with 4 bases between. The CDR3 loop is CASKRSGNTIYF. CDR3 in DNA: TGTGCCAGCAAGCGCTCTGGAAACACCATATATTTT.

The J gene is TRBJ2-2, the V gene TRBV14; D gene uncertain. The CDR3 consists of 13 residues. The V gene lost 2 bases and the J gene lost 4 bases, with 5 bases spanning the gap. Germline values: CDR1 SGHDN, CDR2 FVKESK. The CDR3 here is CASSQRFTGELFF. CDR3 nucleotides: TGTGCCAGCAGCCAACGCTTCACCGGGGAGCTGTTTTTT.

In the case of this clonotype: This may come from a read error, since a much larger clone is one base off. The rearrangement uses TRBV29-1 and TRBJ1-1; 7 nucleotides align to TRBD1. Trimming removed 7 bases from V and 0 bases from J; junction bases left unmatched: 5. CDR1 and CDR2 from the germline V gene are SQVTM and ANQGSEA. CDR3 size: 13 residues. CDR3 DNA sequence: TGCAGCGCCAGGGGACAGATGAACACTGAAGCTTTCTTT. Its protein product is CSARGQMNTEAFF.

The chain combines TRBV7-9 with TRBJ1-1; weak D call: TRBD1 (6 bases). The CDR3 totals 16 residues. Germline CDR1 is SEHNR and CDR2 is FQNEAQ (reference sequence). Trimming pared 0 bases from V and 3 bases from J, leaving 14 bases between. In nucleotides, the CDR3 is TGTGCCAGCAGCTTAGCGGTAGGGGGAGGAGACACTGAAGCTTTCTTT. This translates into CASSLAVGGGDTEAFF.

The rearrangement joins TRBV5-1 to TRBJ2-3; 11 bases map to TRBD2. Looked up from germline, CDR1 is SGHRS and CDR2 is YFSETQ. Trimming cost V 0 bases and J 5 bases; bases outside gene matches: 2. The CDR3 length is 15 residues. CDR3 DNA: TGCGCCAGCAGCTTGGACACTAGCGGGGGAGATACGCAGTATTTT. Translating it yields CASSLDTSGGDTQYF.

This clonotype was detected many times. The chain recombines TRBV7-6 with TRBJ1-1; D remains ambiguous. Trimming removed 4 bases at V and 1 base at J, with 10 bases between. The CDR3 covers 14 residues. Germline-derived CDR1 and CDR2 are SGHVS and FNYEAQ. The CDR3 region has the DNA TGTGCCAGCAGCTCCTCCACAGCGAACACTGAAGCTTTCTTT. Translating gives CASSSSTANTEAFF.

The chain is built from TRBV28 and TRBJ1-5, with D maybe TRBD1 (5 bases). The CDR3 is made up of 14 amino acids. Looked up from germline, CDR1 is MDHEN and CDR2 is SYDVKM. V was cut by 5 bases and J by 5 bases, with 13 bases left in between. This CDR3 is CASSLQATDQPQHF. CDR3 coding DNA: TGTGCCAGCAGTCTACAGGCGACTGATCAGCCCCAGCATTTT.

The gene calls are TRBV7-2 and TRBJ2-1; D gene uncertain. The length of the CDR3 is 16 residues. V was pared by 5 bases and J by 0 bases, with 14 bases between. The germline V gene has CDR1 SGHTA and CDR2 FQGNSA. In DNA, the CDR3 is TGTGCCAGCAGCGCTCACCTACCAAGCTCCTACAATGAGCAGTTCTTC. Its protein is CASSAHLPSSYNEQFF.

The rearrangement uses TRBV6-5 and TRBJ2-1, with 7 bases lining up with TRBD2. The germline gives CDR1 MNHEY, CDR2 SVGAGI. V was pared by 1 base and J by 10 bases, with 4 bases of the junction left unmatched. The CDR3 is 13 residues long. CDR3: CASSYYRGGEQFF. The CDR3 DNA reads TGTGCCAGCAGTTACTATCGGGGAGGGGAGCAGTTCTTC.

This clonotype was picked up a small number of times. J is TRBJ2-7 and V is TRBV7-9; 12 bases are shared with TRBD1. The CDR3 consists of 14 residues. In germline, CDR1 is SEHNR, CDR2 FQNEAQ (reference sequence). The J segment lost 6 bases and the V segment lost 5 bases, leaving 5 bases of the junction unmatched. The CDR3 reads CASSARDRGLEQYF. CDR3 in DNA: TGTGCCAGCAGCGCCCGGGACAGGGGGCTCGAGCAGTACTTC. The whole variable domain, remainder taken from reference TRBV7-9 and TRBJ2-7, is DTGVSQNPRHKITKRGQNVTFRCDPISEHNRLYWYRQTLGQGPEFLTYFQNEAQLEKSRLLSDRFSAERPKGSFSTLEIQRTEQGDSAMYLCASSARDRGLEQYFGPGTRLTVT.

The chain recombines TRBV5-1 with TRBJ2-1; TRBD2 is a possible D gene (6 bases). From germline, CDR1 is SGHRS and CDR2 YFSETQ. This CDR3 comprises 12 residues. The V and J ends lost 4 bases and 6 bases respectively, with 8 bases between them. The CDR3 region has the DNA TGCGCCAGCAGCCCTAGCGTCAATGAGCAGTTCTTC. Its translation is CASSPSVNEQFF.